This T cell receptor beta chain was identified in a study of monozygotic twins with inflammatory bowel disease. Study observations and caveats: T cell subtypes were not distinguishable in this analysis. Versus healthy twins, IBD patients showed fewer clonotypes shared with others, especially with disease activity.

Germline V gene sequence: CDR1 MDHEN, CDR2 SYDVKM. The CDR3 is made up of 13 amino acids. On this clonotype: Its antigen remains unknown.

UMIs incorporating a 6-nucleotide sample barcode were appended by means of template switching. TCRdb reprocessed the 5' RACE reads, keeping one entry per CDR3 protein, no DNA. In total, the table holds more than 300,000 distinct CDR3 sequences. The TCR was taken from a human donor with ulcerative colitis or Crohn's disease, or a healthy co-twin of an affected twin (not recorded which). Sequenced: blood. The rearrangement joins TRBV28 to TRBJ2-7; the D gene TCRdb calls, TRBD2, cannot be checked with no DNA. The CDR3 sequence: CASREGGAYEQYF.